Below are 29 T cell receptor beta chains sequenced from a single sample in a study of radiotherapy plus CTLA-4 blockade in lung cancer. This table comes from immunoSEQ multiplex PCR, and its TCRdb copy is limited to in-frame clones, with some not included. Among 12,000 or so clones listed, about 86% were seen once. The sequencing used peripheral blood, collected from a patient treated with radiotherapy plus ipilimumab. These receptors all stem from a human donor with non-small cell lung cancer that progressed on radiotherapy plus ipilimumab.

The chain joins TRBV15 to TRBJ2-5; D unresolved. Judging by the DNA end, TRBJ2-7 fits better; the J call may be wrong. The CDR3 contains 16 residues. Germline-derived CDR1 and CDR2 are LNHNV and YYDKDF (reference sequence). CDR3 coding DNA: TGTGCCACCAGCAGAGGAGTGAGGCTGAGCTCCTACGAGCAGTACTTC. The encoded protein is CATSRGVRLSSYEQYF.

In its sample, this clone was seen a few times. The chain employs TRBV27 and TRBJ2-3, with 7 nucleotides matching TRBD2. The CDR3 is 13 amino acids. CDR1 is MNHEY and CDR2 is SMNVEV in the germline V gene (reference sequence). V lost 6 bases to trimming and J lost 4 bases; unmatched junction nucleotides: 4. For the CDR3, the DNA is TGTGCCAGCAGCAGGACTAGAGCAGATACGCAGTATTTT. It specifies CASSRTRADTQYF.

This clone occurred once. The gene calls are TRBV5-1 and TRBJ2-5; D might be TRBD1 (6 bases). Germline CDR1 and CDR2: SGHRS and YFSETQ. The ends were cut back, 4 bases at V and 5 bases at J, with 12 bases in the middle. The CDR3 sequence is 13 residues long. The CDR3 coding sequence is TGCGCCAGCAGCCAAGACAGGTCGGAGACCCAGTACTTC. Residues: CASSQDRSETQYF.

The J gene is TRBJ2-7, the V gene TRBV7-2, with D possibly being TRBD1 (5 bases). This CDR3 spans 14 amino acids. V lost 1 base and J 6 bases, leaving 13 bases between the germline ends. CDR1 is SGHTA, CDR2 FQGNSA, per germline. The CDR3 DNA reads TGTGCCAGCAGCTTAGGTGGGGCAGGGTTCGAGCAGTACTTC. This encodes CASSLGGAGFEQYF.

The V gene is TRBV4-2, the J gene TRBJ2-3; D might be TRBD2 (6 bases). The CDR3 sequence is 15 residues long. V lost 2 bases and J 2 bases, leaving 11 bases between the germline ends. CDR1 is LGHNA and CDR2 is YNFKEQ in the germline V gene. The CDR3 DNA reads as TGTGCCAGCAGCCAAACGGGACTGGACACAGATACGCAGTATTTT. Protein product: CASSQTGLDTDTQYF.

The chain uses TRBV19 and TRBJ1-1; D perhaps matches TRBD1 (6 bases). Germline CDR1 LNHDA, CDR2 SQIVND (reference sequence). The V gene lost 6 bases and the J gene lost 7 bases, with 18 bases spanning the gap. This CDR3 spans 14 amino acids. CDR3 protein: CASSEGGAPGEAFF. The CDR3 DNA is TGTGCCAGTAGCGAGGGGGGGGCTCCTGGTGAAGCTTTCTTT.

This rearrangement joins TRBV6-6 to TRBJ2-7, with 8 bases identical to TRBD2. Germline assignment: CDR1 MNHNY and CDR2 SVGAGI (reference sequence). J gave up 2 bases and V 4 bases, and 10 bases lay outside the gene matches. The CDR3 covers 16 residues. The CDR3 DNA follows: TGTGCCAGCAGTTCCTTCGGGGGGGGAAGGGCCTACGAGCAGTACTTC. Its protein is CASSSFGGGRAYEQYF.

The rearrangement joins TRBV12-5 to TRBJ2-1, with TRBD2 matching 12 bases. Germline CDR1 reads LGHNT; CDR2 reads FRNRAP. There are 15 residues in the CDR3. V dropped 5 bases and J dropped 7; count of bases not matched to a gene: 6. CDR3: CASGRLAGGHNEQFF. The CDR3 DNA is TGTGCTAGTGGTCGTCTAGCGGGGGGGCATAATGAGCAGTTCTTC.

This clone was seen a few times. CDR3 sequence (DNA): TGTGCCAGCAGCCGAACAGAGTACGAGCAGTACTTC. Translating it yields CASSRTEYEQYF. The rearrangement uses TRBV7-9 and TRBJ2-7; no clear D. Trimming shortened V by 5 bases and J by 4 bases, and 9 bases separated the two germline ends. Germline lookup yields CDR1 SEHNR and CDR2 FQNEAQ (reference sequence). This CDR3 contains 12 residues.

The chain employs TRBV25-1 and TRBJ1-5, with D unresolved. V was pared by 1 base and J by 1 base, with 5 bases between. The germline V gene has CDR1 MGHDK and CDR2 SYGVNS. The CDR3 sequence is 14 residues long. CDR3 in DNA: TGTGCCAGCAGTGAATCGGGAAGCAATCAGCCCCAGCATTTT. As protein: CASSESGSNQPQHF. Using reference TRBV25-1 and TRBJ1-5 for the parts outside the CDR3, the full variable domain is EADIYQTPRYLVIGTGKKITLECSQTMGHDKMYWYQQDPGMELHLIHYSYGVNSTEKGDLSSESTVSRIRTEHFPLTLESARPSHTSQYLCASSESGSNQPQHFGDGTRLSIL.

CDR3 DNA: TGCGCCAGCAGTGTACAGGTTCAGGGCGAGCAGTACTTC. It is translated as CASSVQVQGEQYF. V usage is TRBV10-1 and J usage is TRBJ2-7; D possibly corresponds to TRBD1 (5 bases). The germline V gene encodes CDR1 WNHNN and CDR2 SYGVQD (reference sequence). CDR3 length equals 13 residues. Trimming removed 4 bases at V and 6 bases at J, with 13 bases between.

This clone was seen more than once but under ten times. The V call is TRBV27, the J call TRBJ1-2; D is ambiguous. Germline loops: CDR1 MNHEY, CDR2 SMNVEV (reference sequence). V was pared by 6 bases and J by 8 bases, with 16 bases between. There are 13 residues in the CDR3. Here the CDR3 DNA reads TGTGCCAGCAGCCAAGATAGGAGGCGAGGCTACACCTTC. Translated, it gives CASSQDRRRGYTF.

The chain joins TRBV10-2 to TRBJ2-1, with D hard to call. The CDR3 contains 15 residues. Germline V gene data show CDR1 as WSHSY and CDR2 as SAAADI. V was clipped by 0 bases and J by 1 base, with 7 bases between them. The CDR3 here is CASSESSQSYNEQFF. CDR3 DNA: TGCGCCAGCAGTGAGTCGAGCCAATCCTACAATGAGCAGTTCTTC.

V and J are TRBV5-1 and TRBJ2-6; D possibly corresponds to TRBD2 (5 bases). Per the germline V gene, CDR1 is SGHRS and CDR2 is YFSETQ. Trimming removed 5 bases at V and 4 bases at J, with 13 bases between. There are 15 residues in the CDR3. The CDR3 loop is CASRSLDSGANVLTF. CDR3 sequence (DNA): TGCGCCAGCAGATCACTAGACTCCGGGGCCAACGTCCTGACTTTC.

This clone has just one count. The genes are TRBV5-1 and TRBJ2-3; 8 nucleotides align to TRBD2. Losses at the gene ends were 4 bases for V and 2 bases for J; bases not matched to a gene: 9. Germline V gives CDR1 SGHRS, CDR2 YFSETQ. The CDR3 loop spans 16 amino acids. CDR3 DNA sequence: TGCGCCAGCAGCCGTACAGCGGGGGCGATCACAGATACGCAGTATTTT. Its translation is CASSRTAGAITDTQYF.

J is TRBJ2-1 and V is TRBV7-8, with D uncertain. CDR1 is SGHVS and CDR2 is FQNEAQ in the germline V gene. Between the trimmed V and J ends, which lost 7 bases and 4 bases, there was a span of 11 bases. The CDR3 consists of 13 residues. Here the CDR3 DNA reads TGTGCCAGCACGCCTCCCCCGTACAATGAGCAGTTCTTC. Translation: CASTPPPYNEQFF.

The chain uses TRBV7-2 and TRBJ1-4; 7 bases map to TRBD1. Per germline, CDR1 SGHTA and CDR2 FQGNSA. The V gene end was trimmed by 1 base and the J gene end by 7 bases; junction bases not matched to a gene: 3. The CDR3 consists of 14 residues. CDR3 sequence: CASSLVGGGEKLFF. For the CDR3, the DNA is TGTGCCAGCAGCTTAGTAGGGGGCGGTGAAAAACTGTTTTTT. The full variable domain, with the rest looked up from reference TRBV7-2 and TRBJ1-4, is GAGVSQSPSNKVTEKGKDVELRCDPISGHTALYWYRQSLGQGLEFLIYFQGNSAPDKSGLPSDRFSAERTGGSVSTLTIQRTQQEDSAVYLCASSLVGGGEKLFFGSGTQLSVL.

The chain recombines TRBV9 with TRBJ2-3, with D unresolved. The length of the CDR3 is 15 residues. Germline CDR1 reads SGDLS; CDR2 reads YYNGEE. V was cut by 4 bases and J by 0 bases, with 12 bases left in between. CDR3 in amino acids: CASSPRSGSTDTQYF. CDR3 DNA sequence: TGTGCCAGCAGCCCCCGTTCGGGTAGCACAGATACGCAGTATTTT. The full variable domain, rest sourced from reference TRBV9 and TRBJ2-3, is DSGVTQTPKHLITATGQRVTLRCSPRSGDLSVYWYQQSLDQGLQFLIQYYNGEERAKGNILERFSAQQFPDLHSELNLSSLELGDSALYFCASSPRSGSTDTQYFGPGTRLTVL.

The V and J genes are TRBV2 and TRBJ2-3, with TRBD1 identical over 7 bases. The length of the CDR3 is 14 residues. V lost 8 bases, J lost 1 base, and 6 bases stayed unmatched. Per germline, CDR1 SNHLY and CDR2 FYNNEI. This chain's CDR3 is CASQGGFGTDTQYF. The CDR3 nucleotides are TGTGCCAGCCAAGGGGGCTTTGGCACAGATACGCAGTATTTT.

The CDR3 bases are TGTGCCAGCAGCCAACAGGGGAGCTCCTACAATGAGCAGTTCTTC. This sequence encodes CASSQQGSSYNEQFF. The chain uses TRBV7-2 and TRBJ2-1; TRBD1 aligns across 7 bases. CDR1 and CDR2 (germline): SGHTA, FQGNSA. The CDR3 length is 15 residues. With V trimmed by 5 bases and J by 0 bases, 4 bases remained unmatched.

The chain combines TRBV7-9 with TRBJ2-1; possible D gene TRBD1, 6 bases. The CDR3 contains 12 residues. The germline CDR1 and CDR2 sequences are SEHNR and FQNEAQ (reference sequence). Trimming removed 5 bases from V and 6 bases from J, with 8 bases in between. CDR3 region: CASSQDSNEQFF. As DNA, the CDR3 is TGTGCCAGCAGCCAGGACAGCAATGAGCAGTTCTTC. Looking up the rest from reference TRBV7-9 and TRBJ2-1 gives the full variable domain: DTGVSQNPRHKITKRGQNVTFRCDPISEHNRLYWYRQTLGQGPEFLTYFQNEAQLEKSRLLSDRFSAERPKGSFSTLEIQRTEQGDSAMYLCASSQDSNEQFFGPGTRLTVL.

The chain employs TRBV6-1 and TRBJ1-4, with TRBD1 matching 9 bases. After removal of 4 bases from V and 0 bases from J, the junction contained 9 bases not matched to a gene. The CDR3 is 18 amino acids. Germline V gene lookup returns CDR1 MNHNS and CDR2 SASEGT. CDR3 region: CASSARPGQGATNEKLFF. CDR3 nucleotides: TGTGCCAGCAGTGCACGACCGGGACAGGGAGCAACTAATGAAAAACTGTTTTTT.

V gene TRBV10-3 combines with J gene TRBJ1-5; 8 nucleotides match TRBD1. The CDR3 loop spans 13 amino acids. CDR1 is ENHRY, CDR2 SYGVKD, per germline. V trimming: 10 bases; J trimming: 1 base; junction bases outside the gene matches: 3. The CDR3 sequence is CATQGGSNQPQHF. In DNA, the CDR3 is TGTGCCACACAGGGGGGCAGCAATCAGCCCCAGCATTTT.

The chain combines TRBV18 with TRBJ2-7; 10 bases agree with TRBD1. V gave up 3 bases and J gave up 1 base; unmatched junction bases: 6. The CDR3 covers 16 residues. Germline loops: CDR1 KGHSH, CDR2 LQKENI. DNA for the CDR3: TGTGCCAGCTCACCTATCATGGGACAGGGGTCCTACGAGCAGTACTTC. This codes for CASSPIMGQGSYEQYF.

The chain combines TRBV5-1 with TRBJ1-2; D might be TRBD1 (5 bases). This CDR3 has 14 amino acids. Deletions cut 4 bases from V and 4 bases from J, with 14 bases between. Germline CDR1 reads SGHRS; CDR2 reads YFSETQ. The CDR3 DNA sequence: TGCGCCAGCAGCATGACAGTGGCGGGCTATGGCTACACCTTC. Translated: CASSMTVAGYGYTF.

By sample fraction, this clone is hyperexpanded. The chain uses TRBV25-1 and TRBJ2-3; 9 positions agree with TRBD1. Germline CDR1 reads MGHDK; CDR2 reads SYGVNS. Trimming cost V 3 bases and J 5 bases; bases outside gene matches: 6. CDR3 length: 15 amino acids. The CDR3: CASSDRDRVGDTQYF. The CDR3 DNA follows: TGTGCCAGCAGTGATCGGGACAGGGTGGGAGATACGCAGTATTTT.

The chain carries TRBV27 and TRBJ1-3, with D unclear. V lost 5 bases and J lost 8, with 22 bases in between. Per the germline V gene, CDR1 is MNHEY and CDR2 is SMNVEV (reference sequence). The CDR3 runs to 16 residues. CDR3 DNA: TGTGCCAGCAGTCCAAAACATGGACGCCGATTCGACACCATATATTTT. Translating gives CASSPKHGRRFDTIYF.

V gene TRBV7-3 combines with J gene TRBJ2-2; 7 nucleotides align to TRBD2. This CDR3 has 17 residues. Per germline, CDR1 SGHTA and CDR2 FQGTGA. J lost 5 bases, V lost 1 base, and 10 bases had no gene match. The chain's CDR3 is CASSLMLSGGRTGELFF. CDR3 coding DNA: TGTGCCAGCAGCTTAATGTTATCCGGGGGGAGAACCGGGGAGCTGTTTTTT.

CDR3 sequence reads: CASSLQGMDTEAFF. CDR3 bases: TGTGCCAGCTCACTACAGGGGATGGACACTGAAGCTTTCTTT. This sequence joins TRBV18 and TRBJ1-1; 7 bases line up with TRBD1. CDR1 and CDR2 (germline): KGHSH, LQKENI. The length of the CDR3 is 14 residues. V shed 4 bases and J 3 bases; nucleotides not matched to a gene: 5.